The 28 T cell receptor beta chains in this list originate from one sample, sequenced in a study of cytomegalovirus exposure and HLA in healthy donors. The PCR had 60 Vbeta and 13 Jbeta primers. Clones were sequenced by immunoSEQ multiplex PCR, and TCRdb holds only the in-frame ones, with some missing. The data hold roughly 70,000 clones, with around 76% observed a single time. The material sequenced was PBMCs. The receptors shown here come from a man aged 50 to 60 in good health and CMV-seronegative.

The rearrangement uses TRBV10-3 and TRBJ1-2, with D possibly matching TRBD1 (6 bases). Germline CDR1 and CDR2: ENHRY and SYGVKD. This CDR3 is built from 16 residues. Trimming cost V 6 bases and J 0 bases, with 17 bases left between them. In DNA, the CDR3 is TGTGCCATCAGCGACGTTACAGGGACTACTAACTATGGCTACACCTTC. Translating it yields CAISDVTGTTNYGYTF.

This chain joins TRBV5-1 and TRBJ1-5; D gene uncertain. CDR3 length: 15 amino acids. The V gene lost 0 bases and the J gene lost 7 bases, with 14 bases spanning the gap. CDR1 and CDR2 from the germline V gene are SGHRS and YFSETQ. CDR3 loop: CASSLGVGLGQPQHF. The CDR3 region has the DNA TGCGCCAGCAGCTTGGGTGTAGGCCTCGGGCAGCCCCAGCATTTT. The full variable domain, with the rest looked up from reference TRBV5-1 and TRBJ1-5, is KAGVTQTPRYLIKTRGQQVTLSCSPISGHRSVSWYQQTPGQGLQFLFEYFSETQRNKGNFPGRFSGRQFSNSRSEMNVSTLELGDSALYLCASSLGVGLGQPQHFGDGTRLSIL.

This chain uses TRBV29-1 with TRBJ2-3; possibly TRBD2 for D (6 bases). The CDR3 length is 15 residues. V lost 5 bases to trimming and J lost 0 bases, with 15 bases between them. Looked up from germline, CDR1 is SQVTM and CDR2 is ANQGSEA. The CDR3 loop is CSVLGDFYSTDTQYF. CDR3 nucleotides: TGCAGCGTTTTAGGGGACTTCTACAGCACAGATACGCAGTATTTT.

The rearrangement links TRBV9 to TRBJ1-2; 7 bases line up with TRBD1. V shed 1 base, J shed 8 bases, and the junction held 8 bases outside the gene matches. The length of the CDR3 is 14 residues. Per the germline V gene, CDR1 is SGDLS and CDR2 is YYNGEE. The CDR3 here is CASSVWKGGKGYTF. The CDR3 coding sequence is TGTGCCAGCAGCGTATGGAAAGGGGGCAAGGGCTACACCTTC.

This clone was seen a single time. The V gene is TRBV6-1, the J gene TRBJ1-1; D is uncertain. There are 13 residues in the CDR3. Trimming took off 8 bases at V and 11 bases at J, with 21 bases between the two ends. In germline, CDR1 is MNHNS, CDR2 SASEGT. CDR3 nucleotides: TGTGCCAGCTCTACAGAATTAAAAACGGCGGCTTTCTTT. Translating it yields CASSTELKTAAFF.

CDR3 residues: CASSPWDSPGSLQPQHF. CDR3 coding DNA: TGTGCCAGCAGCCCTTGGGATAGTCCAGGGTCGCTTCAGCCCCAGCATTTT. The rearrangement joins TRBV5-8 to TRBJ1-5; D perhaps matches TRBD1 (5 bases). Between the trimmed V and J ends, which lost 4 bases and 6 bases, there was a span of 23 bases. CDR1 is SGHTS, CDR2 YDEGEE, per germline. The CDR3 is 17 amino acids. The full variable domain, completed using reference TRBV5-8 and TRBJ1-5, is EAGVTQSPTHLIKTRGQQATLRCSPISGHTSVYWYQQALGLGLQFLLWYDEGEERNRGNFPPRFSGRQFPNYSSELNVNALELEDSALYLCASSPWDSPGSLQPQHFGDGTRLSIL.

This chain joins TRBV6-6 and TRBJ2-6, with D possibly being TRBD2 (6 bases). V was clipped by 2 bases and J by 1 base, with 6 bases between them. Germline V lookup: CDR1 MNHNY, CDR2 SVGAGI (reference sequence). The CDR3 length is 15 residues. The DNA for the CDR3 is TGTGCCAGCAGTTACGGGGGGTCTGGGGCCAACGTCCTGACTTTC. Translated, it gives CASSYGGSGANVLTF.

V and J are TRBV6-1 and TRBJ1-3, with D unresolved. Germline assignment: CDR1 MNHNS and CDR2 SASEGT. The V end was cut by 3 bases, the J end by 9 bases, with 12 bases between. This CDR3 spans 13 amino acids. Written as DNA, the CDR3 is TGTGCCAGCAGTGAGCTTACTAGGACCACCATATATTTT. This sequence encodes CASSELTRTTIYF.

This chain uses TRBV4-1 with TRBJ1-1, with a possible D match to TRBD1 (5 bases). CDR1 is MGHRA, CDR2 YSYEKL, per germline. This CDR3 is built from 14 residues. V lost 0 bases, J lost 6 bases, and 11 bases lay in between. CDR3 in amino acids: CASSQEGGLAEAFF. The CDR3 bases are TGCGCCAGCAGCCAAGAGGGGGGGTTGGCTGAAGCTTTCTTT.

This clone was observed once. This chain uses TRBV6-5 with TRBJ1-1; a possible D gene is TRBD1 (6 bases). The germline V and J ends were trimmed by 0 bases and 10 bases, with 18 bases remaining between them. The CDR3 extends over 15 amino acids. Germline V gives CDR1 MNHEY, CDR2 SVGAGI. The CDR3 nucleotides are TGTGCCAGCAGTTACTCGACCCAGCCTGGCAGGGGAGCTTTCTTT. Protein sequence: CASSYSTQPGRGAFF.

This clone appeared once. DNA for the CDR3: TGTGCCTGGGTTAAGGGGACTTCTGGAAACACCATATATTTT. This translates into CAWVKGTSGNTIYF. The chain is built from TRBV30 and TRBJ1-3; a possible D gene is TRBD1 (5 bases). Looked up from germline, CDR1 is GTSNPN and CDR2 is SVGIG (reference sequence). The CDR3 sequence is 14 residues long. Trimming took 5 bases from V and 1 from J, leaving 12 bases between them.

This clone was found a few times. The chain couples TRBV5-1 to TRBJ2-7; D not certain. Germline CDR1 SGHRS, CDR2 YFSETQ. CDR3 length equals 14 residues. V lost 2 bases and J 3 bases, leaving 12 bases between the germline ends. CDR3: CASSFRGANYEQYF. The DNA of the CDR3 is TGCGCCAGCAGCTTCCGTGGAGCTAACTACGAGCAGTACTTC.

CDR3 amino acids: CAISGGGTGELFF. The CDR3 bases are TGTGCCATCAGCGGAGGAGGAACCGGGGAGCTGTTTTTT. This chain joins TRBV10-3 and TRBJ2-2, with a weak D call TRBD2 (5 bases). V was shortened by 6 bases and J by 5 bases, with 10 bases between the two germline ends. CDR3 length equals 13 residues. The V gene's germline CDR1 is ENHRY and CDR2 SYGVKD.

This chain joins TRBV27 and TRBJ2-7; 10 nucleotides match TRBD1. This CDR3 has 13 amino acids. The V and J ends lost 10 bases and 6 bases, in that order; junction bases with no gene match: 9. Germline CDR1 and CDR2: MNHEY and SMNVEV (reference sequence). The DNA for the CDR3 is TGTGCCACCCGATCCAGGACAGGGGGCGAGCAGTACTTC. Translating it yields CATRSRTGGEQYF.

On this clone: The junction shows a germline mismatch at one end, possibly a read error. The chain links TRBV5-1 to TRBJ1-1; TRBD1 agrees at 9 bases. Germline-derived CDR1 and CDR2 are SGHRS and YFSETQ. This CDR3 region has 14 residues. Written as DNA, the CDR3 is TGCGCCAGCAGATTGGGACAGGGAAACACTGAAGCTTTCTTT. It translates to CASRLGQGNTEAFF.

V usage is TRBV30 and J usage is TRBJ2-7; 7 nucleotides line up with TRBD1. Germline CDR1 is GTSNPN and CDR2 is SVGIG (reference sequence). The CDR3 runs 15 residues. With V trimmed by 1 base and J by 5 bases, 11 bases remained unmatched. The CDR3 bases are TGTGCCTGGAGTGCGCCTGGACAGGTAAAAGACGAGCAGTACTTC. Encoded protein: CAWSAPGQVKDEQYF.

A single count supports this clone. This chain uses TRBV5-1 with TRBJ2-3, with 7 bases matching TRBD2. V trimming: 3 bases; J trimming: 0 bases; junction bases outside the gene matches: 10. The CDR3 extends over 17 amino acids. Germline CDR1 SGHRS, CDR2 YFSETQ. This chain's CDR3 is CASSSSSSGSSTDTQYF. CDR3 bases: TGCGCCAGCAGCTCCTCCTCTAGCGGCTCTAGCACAGATACGCAGTATTTT.

This chain uses TRBV6-5 with TRBJ1-2, with 8 bases that match TRBD1. The CDR3 totals 13 residues. The J segment lost 8 bases and the V segment lost 6 bases, leaving 8 bases of the junction unmatched. Per the germline V gene, CDR1 is MNHEY and CDR2 is SVGAGI. The CDR3 nucleotides are TGTGCCAGCAGGCCTGGACAGGGCGTCGGCTACACCTTC. This encodes CASRPGQGVGYTF.

This clone is a singleton in its sample. The V call is TRBV28, the J call TRBJ1-1, with D tentatively TRBD1 (6 bases). The CDR3 runs to 15 residues. From germline, CDR1 is MDHEN and CDR2 SYDVKM. Trimming pared 5 bases from V and 6 bases from J, leaving 19 bases between. This CDR3 is CASSPSTGRIAEAFF. CDR3 DNA: TGTGCCAGCAGTCCGTCGACAGGTCGTATTGCTGAAGCTTTCTTT.

CDR3 nucleotide sequence: TGTGCCAGCAGCCAAGGGGACAGTGAGCAGTTCTTC. This encodes CASSQGDSEQFF. The gene calls are TRBV4-2 and TRBJ2-1, with 7 bases aligning to TRBD1. The CDR3 extends over 12 amino acids. V lost 1 base, J lost 9 bases, and 0 bases stayed unmatched. The germline V gene has CDR1 LGHNA and CDR2 YNFKEQ.

The chain joins TRBV30 to TRBJ1-2; D call uncertain. The V gene lost 5 bases and the J gene lost 2 bases, with 18 bases spanning the gap. The CDR3 is 15 amino acids. CDR1 and CDR2 from the germline V gene are GTSNPN and SVGIG (reference sequence). CDR3 nucleotide sequence: TGTGCCTGGGCCCTTCCGCGAGACAACAACTATGGCTACACCTTC. Its protein product is CAWALPRDNNYGYTF. Together with reference TRBV30 and TRBJ1-2, the CDR3 gives the full variable domain: SQTIHQWPATLVQPVGSPLSLECTVEGTSNPNLYWYRQAAGRGLQLLFYSVGIGQISSEVPQNLSASRPQDRQFILSSKKLLLSDSGFYLCAWALPRDNNYGYTFGSGTRLTVV.

The rearrangement uses TRBV6-6 and TRBJ2-5, with a tentative D call TRBD2 (5 bases). The DNA end is more similar to TRBJ2-7, so the J call may be wrong. Germline V lookup: CDR1 MNHNY, CDR2 SVGAGI (reference sequence). The CDR3 covers 13 residues. CDR3: CASSHRDSYEQYF. CDR3 sequence (DNA): TGTGCCAGCAGTCACCGGGACTCCTACGAGCAGTACTTC.

V usage is TRBV18 and J usage is TRBJ2-7; TRBD2 matches at 7 bases. Germline CDR1 and CDR2: KGHSH and LQKENI. The CDR3 runs to 14 residues. V lost 2 bases to trimming and J lost 3 bases; unmatched junction nucleotides: 4. The CDR3 here is CASSPASGGYEQYF. The CDR3 DNA reads as TGTGCCAGCTCACCAGCGTCGGGAGGCTACGAGCAGTACTTC.

The chain employs TRBV18 and TRBJ1-1; TRBD1 matches at 8 bases. This CDR3 spans 15 amino acids. In germline, CDR1 is KGHSH, CDR2 LQKENI. V lost 5 bases to trimming and J lost 5 bases; unmatched junction nucleotides: 10. Here the CDR3 DNA reads TGTGCCAGCTCAACCACGGCAGGGGGCGAGACTGAAGCTTTCTTT. Protein: CASSTTAGGETEAFF.

The chain recombines TRBV4-2 with TRBJ2-7; TRBD2 agrees at 10 bases. Trimming at V came to 0 bases and at J to 3 bases, leaving 8 bases not matched to a gene. Germline V gene data show CDR1 as LGHNA and CDR2 as YNFKEQ. The CDR3 has 17 residues. The CDR3 DNA sequence: TGTGCCAGCAGCCAAGATCGAGGACTAGCGGTTGACTACGAGCAGTACTTC. Encoded protein: CASSQDRGLAVDYEQYF.

The chain uses TRBV2 and TRBJ2-2; no reliable D call. Germline V lookup: CDR1 SNHLY, CDR2 FYNNEI. The CDR3 loop spans 14 amino acids. Deletions cut 1 base from V and 3 bases from J, with 6 bases between. The DNA of the CDR3 is TGTGCCAGCAGTGAAGACATTTACACCGGGGAGCTGTTTTTT. Translated: CASSEDIYTGELFF.

The rearrangement links TRBV6-5 to TRBJ1-5; D is ambiguous. The germline V gene has CDR1 MNHEY and CDR2 SVGAGI. The CDR3 is 15 amino acids. V was trimmed by 6 bases and J by 0 bases, leaving 12 bases between them. In nucleotides, the CDR3 is TGTGCCAGCAGCCCCGAGAGGAATAGCAATCAGCCCCAGCATTTT. Translation: CASSPERNSNQPQHF.

This rearrangement joins TRBV5-6 to TRBJ2-7; 7 bases fit TRBD1. Per germline, CDR1 SGHDT and CDR2 YYEEEE. The CDR3 runs to 17 residues. The J segment lost 4 bases and the V segment lost 4 bases, leaving 17 bases of the junction unmatched. The CDR3 here is CASSPKPKWTGQYEQYF. The CDR3 DNA reads as TGTGCCAGCAGCCCCAAACCCAAATGGACAGGACAATACGAGCAGTACTTC.